Below are 24 T cell receptor beta chains sequenced from a single sample in a study of early T cells in non-severe SARS-CoV-2 infection. Each CDR3 protein is one row after TCRdb ran MiXCR on the 5' RACE reads. The sample shows approximately 50,000 distinct CDR3 sequences, about 9.3% of them seen only once. The sample comprised whole blood. These receptors all stem from an adult who was a healthcare worker with PCR-confirmed SARS-CoV-2 infection or an uninfected control (not recorded which).

Note on this clonotype: This clone may be a read error of a much larger clone one base away. The chain's CDR3 is CASTPPVPETQYF. The CDR3 DNA reads as TGTGCCAGCACACCACCGGTCCCAGAGACCCAGTACTTC. The chain couples TRBV18 to TRBJ2-5, with D uncertain. CDR1 is KGHSH, CDR2 LQKENI, per germline. The CDR3 loop spans 13 amino acids.

This clonotype was detected many times. The rearrangement uses TRBV9 and TRBJ2-5; D may be TRBD1 or TRBD2 (5 bases each). The germline V gene encodes CDR1 SGDLS and CDR2 YYNGEE. Trimming pared 0 bases from V and 4 bases from J, leaving 13 bases between. The length of the CDR3 is 15 residues. The CDR3 DNA is TGTGCCAGCAGCGTAGCAGGGAACGGGATAGAGACCCAGTACTTC. Protein sequence: CASSVAGNGIETQYF. The full variable domain, its missing parts supplied by reference TRBV9 and TRBJ2-5, is DSGVTQTPKHLITATGQRVTLRCSPRSGDLSVYWYQQSLDQGLQFLIQYYNGEERAKGNILERFSAQQFPDLHSELNLSSLELGDSALYFCASSVAGNGIETQYFGPGTRLLVL.

The CDR3 loop is CATKLDPTGAEAFF. In DNA form, the CDR3 reads TGTGCCACCAAATTAGACCCCACCGGGGCTGAAGCTTTCTTT. This sequence joins TRBV27 and TRBJ1-1; D is uncertain. V was cut by 10 bases and J by 6 bases, with 21 bases left in between. The CDR3 has 14 amino acids. Germline-derived CDR1 and CDR2 are MNHEY and SMNVEV (reference sequence).

The sample holds a few counts of this clonotype. DNA of the CDR3: TGTGCCAGCAGTCAAATCTACCGGGACACCTCCTACGAGCAGTACTTC. It encodes CASSQIYRDTSYEQYF. J is TRBJ2-7 and V is TRBV28, with D possibly being TRBD1 (6 bases). From germline, CDR1 is MDHEN and CDR2 SYDVKM. Trimming took 5 bases from V and 0 from J, leaving 17 bases between them. The CDR3 extends over 16 amino acids.

The chain uses TRBV6-2 or TRBV6-3 and TRBJ2-7, with TRBD2 as a possible D gene (6 bases). The CDR3 sequence is 12 residues long. The germline CDR1 and CDR2 sequences are MNHEY and SVGEGT. V was shortened by 4 bases and J by 11 bases, with 15 bases between the two germline ends. The CDR3 DNA is TGTGCCAGCAGTTCGGGACTGGACCAGGAGTACTTC. The encoded protein is CASSSGLDQEYF.

This clonotype was seen many times. DNA of the CDR3: TGTGCCACCAGCAGGGACAGGGGGCCCTACGAGCAGTACTTC. Its protein is CATSRDRGPYEQYF. This chain links TRBV15 with TRBJ2-7; 11 positions match TRBD1. The CDR3 length is 14 residues. V shed 3 bases and J 2 bases; nucleotides not matched to a gene: 0. CDR1 is LNHNV and CDR2 is YYDKDF in the germline V gene (reference sequence). The entire variable domain, with the rest obtained from reference TRBV15 and TRBJ2-7, is as follows: DAMVIQNPRYQVTQFGKPVTLSCSQTLNHNVMYWYQQKSSQAPKLLFHYYDKDFNNEADTPDNFQSRRPNTSFCFLDIRSPGLGDTAMYLCATSRDRGPYEQYFGPGTRLTVT.

The V and J genes are TRBV19 and TRBJ2-1, with D unclear. CDR1 LNHDA and CDR2 SQIVND come from the germline V gene (reference sequence). Trimming took off 7 bases at V and 7 bases at J, with 14 bases between the two ends. The CDR3 has 13 amino acids. The CDR3: CASTTSPKNEQFF. DNA of the CDR3: TGTGCCAGTACGACATCCCCAAAGAATGAGCAGTTCTTC. The full variable domain, completed using reference TRBV19 and TRBJ2-1, is DGGITQSPKYLFRKEGQNVTLSCEQNLNHDAMYWYRQDPGQGLRLIYYSQIVNDFQKGDIAEGYSVSREKKESFPLTVTSAQKNPTAFYLCASTTSPKNEQFFGPGTRLTVL.

The gene calls are TRBV20-1 and TRBJ2-5, with 7 bases matching TRBD2. CDR1 is DFQATT, CDR2 SNEGSKA, per germline (reference sequence). The CDR3 has 13 residues. The V gene end was trimmed by 4 bases and the J gene end by 0 bases; junction bases not matched to a gene: 2. The chain's CDR3 is CSATGLDQETQYF. DNA of the CDR3: TGCAGTGCTACAGGACTAGACCAAGAGACCCAGTACTTC.

This clonotype was detected ten times or more. The gene calls are TRBV7-3 and TRBJ2-1; TRBD1 aligns across 7 bases. Germline CDR1 reads SGHTA; CDR2 reads FQGTGA. The CDR3 contains 15 residues. Trimming removed 5 bases from V and 4 bases from J; junction bases left unmatched: 8. CDR3 loop: CASSDRAVGYNEQFF. In DNA, the CDR3 is TGTGCCAGCAGCGACAGGGCAGTAGGGTACAATGAGCAGTTCTTC.

This clonotype was seen ten or more times. The V and J genes are TRBV5-1 and TRBJ2-7; 10 bases agree with TRBD2. The trim removed 4 bases at V and 2 bases at J, leaving 6 bases unmatched. CDR1 SGHRS and CDR2 YFSETQ come from the germline V gene. The CDR3 covers 15 residues. The CDR3 region has the DNA TGCGCCAGCAGCCTCGAAGCGGGAGGGACCTACGAGCAGTACTTC. This translates into CASSLEAGGTYEQYF. The whole variable domain, remainder taken from reference TRBV5-1 and TRBJ2-7, is KAGVTQTPRYLIKTRGQQVTLSCSPISGHRSVSWYQQTPGQGLQFLFEYFSETQRNKGNFPGRFSGRQFSNSRSEMNVSTLELGDSALYLCASSLEAGGTYEQYFGPGTRLTVT.

There are many counts of this clonotype. The gene calls are TRBV6-5 and TRBJ1-1; perhaps TRBD1 as D (6 bases). Trimming cost V 2 bases and J 2 bases, with 15 bases left between them. Per germline, CDR1 MNHEY and CDR2 SVGAGI. This CDR3 region has 16 residues. CDR3 in DNA: TGTGCCAGCAGTTACGGATGGGGGGCGAGAAACACTGAAGCTTTCTTT. This gives the protein CASSYGWGARNTEAFF.

This clonotype was detected many times. The chain recombines TRBV7-2 with TRBJ2-5; the D call may be TRBD1 or TRBD2 (5 bases each). CDR1 is SGHTA and CDR2 is FQGNSA in the germline V gene. The CDR3 is 15 amino acids. Trimming left V 4 bases short and J 4 bases short, with 16 bases between. The CDR3 nucleotides read TGTGCCAGCAGCTCTGGGACGCAGGCTATAGAGACCCAGTACTTC. It specifies CASSSGTQAIETQYF.

This clonotype occurred a few times. The chain is built from TRBV3-1 and TRBJ2-5; unclear D gene. There are 15 residues in the CDR3. The V gene lost 1 base and the J gene lost 4 bases, with 13 bases spanning the gap. The germline gives CDR1 LGHDT, CDR2 YNNKEL (reference sequence). The CDR3 reads CASSQGTSRLETQYF. For the CDR3, the DNA is TGTGCCAGCAGCCAAGGGACGTCTCGTCTAGAGACCCAGTACTTC.

Many counts were recorded for this clonotype. V is TRBV28 and J is TRBJ2-3; 9 bases agree with TRBD2. The CDR3 length is 16 residues. The ends lost 4 bases at V and 1 base at J; junction bases unmatched: 6. Germline values: CDR1 MDHEN, CDR2 SYDVKM. CDR3 sequence reads: CASSSLAGLRTDTQYF. CDR3 nucleotides: TGTGCCAGCAGTTCCCTAGCGGGGCTCCGCACAGATACGCAGTATTTT. The full variable domain, its missing parts supplied by reference TRBV28 and TRBJ2-3, is DVKVTQSSRYLVKRTGEKVFLECVQDMDHENMFWYRQDPGLGLRLIYFSYDVKMKEKGDIPEGYSVSREKKERFSLILESASTNQTSMYLCASSSLAGLRTDTQYFGPGTRLTVL.

This clonotype appeared many times. The chain recombines TRBV6-1 with TRBJ2-7; D remains unclear. This CDR3 has 13 amino acids. The V end was cut by 7 bases, the J end by 0 bases, with 10 bases between. The germline gives CDR1 MNHNS, CDR2 SASEGT. For the CDR3, the DNA is TGTGCCAGCACTTATTCCCCCTCCTACGAGCAGTACTTC. This encodes CASTYSPSYEQYF.

This clonotype came up many times. The chain has TRBV18 and TRBJ2-5; 8 positions match TRBD1. There are 14 residues in the CDR3. CDR1 is KGHSH, CDR2 LQKENI, per germline. The V gene end was trimmed by 2 bases and the J gene end by 1 base; junction bases not matched to a gene: 0. Here the CDR3 reads CASSPGTGQETQYF. The DNA of the CDR3 is TGTGCCAGCTCACCAGGGACAGGCCAAGAGACCCAGTACTTC. Together with reference TRBV18 and TRBJ2-5, the CDR3 gives the full variable domain: NAGVMQNPRHLVRRRGQEARLRCSPMKGHSHVYWYRQLPEEGLKFMVYLQKENIIDESGMPKERFSAEFPKEGPSILRIQQVVRGDSAAYFCASSPGTGQETQYFGPGTRLLVL.

The gene calls are TRBV19 and TRBJ1-4, with a weak D call TRBD1 (5 bases). Trimming pared 3 bases from V and 7 bases from J, leaving 15 bases between. CDR1 LNHDA and CDR2 SQIVND come from the germline V gene (reference sequence). The CDR3 has 15 residues. CDR3 DNA: TGTGCCAGTAGTATGGGGCGGAAGGGGCGTGAAAAACTGTTTTTT. It translates to CASSMGRKGREKLFF.

This clonotype was observed many times. This rearrangement joins TRBV28 to TRBJ1-1, with 9 bases matching TRBD1. The CDR3 length is 14 residues. V lost 7 bases, J lost 2 bases, and 5 bases stayed unmatched. The germline gives CDR1 MDHEN, CDR2 SYDVKM. DNA for the CDR3: TGTGCCAGCAAGATGACAGGGGGAAACACTGAAGCTTTCTTT. It encodes CASKMTGGNTEAFF.

This chain links TRBV19 with TRBJ2-3; the D gene is possibly TRBD2 (5 bases). This CDR3 contains 16 residues. The V gene's germline CDR1 is LNHDA and CDR2 SQIVND (reference sequence). V was cut by 3 bases and J by 8 bases, with 21 bases left in between. For the CDR3, the DNA is TGTGCCAGTAGTATCCCGGACTTGAGCGAAAGGGTTACGCAGTATTTT. Its protein product is CASSIPDLSERVTQYF.

This clonotype was seen many times. The V and J genes are TRBV18 and TRBJ2-7; D is unclear. Germline CDR1 and CDR2: KGHSH and LQKENI. This CDR3 is built from 14 residues. Trimming removed 0 bases from V and 0 bases from J, with 6 bases in between. CDR3 in DNA: TGTGCCAGCTCACCACCGTCGAGCTCCTACGAGCAGTACTTC. It specifies CASSPPSSSYEQYF.

This clonotype was seen ten or more times. The chain links TRBV2 to TRBJ2-1, with 7 bases aligning to TRBD2. Germline loops: CDR1 SNHLY, CDR2 FYNNEI. The CDR3 extends over 11 amino acids. Trimming took 8 bases from V and 8 from J; bases not matched to a gene: 3. This CDR3 reads CASRLAHEQFF. The CDR3 DNA follows: TGTGCCAGCCGACTAGCCCATGAGCAGTTCTTC.

This clonotype was found many times. The genes are TRBV29-1 and TRBJ2-5; 8 nucleotides agree with TRBD2. The length of the CDR3 is 14 residues. CDR1 is SQVTM, CDR2 ANQGSEA, per germline. V was pared by 8 bases and J by 7 bases, with 15 bases of the junction left unmatched. The CDR3 sequence is CSSVVSGSGATQYF. The CDR3 nucleotides are TGCAGCAGCGTTGTAAGCGGGAGTGGGGCGACCCAGTACTTC.

J is TRBJ2-5 and V is TRBV7-2, with D perhaps given as TRBD1 or TRBD2 (5 bases each). This CDR3 spans 13 amino acids. V lost 4 bases and J lost 5, with 11 bases in between. In germline, CDR1 is SGHTA, CDR2 FQGNSA. This chain's CDR3 is CASSWGPGETQYF. In DNA form, the CDR3 reads TGTGCCAGCAGCTGGGGACCAGGGGAGACCCAGTACTTC.

A few counts support this clonotype. The V call is TRBV29-1, the J call TRBJ2-7; TRBD1 matches at 7 bases. The V gene end was trimmed by 5 bases and the J gene end by 4 bases; junction bases not matched to a gene: 2. The CDR3 covers 11 residues. Germline V gene lookup returns CDR1 SQVTM and CDR2 ANQGSEA. The CDR3 here is CSVTGAYEQYF. The CDR3, as DNA: TGCAGCGTTACAGGGGCATACGAGCAGTACTTC.